The 14 T cell receptor beta chains below were found in one sample sequenced in a study of shared clonotypes between healthy human individuals (dated by TCRdb to about 2020). The library was generated by the immunoSEQ multiplex PCR assay. TCRdb's version of the immuneACCESS table is confined to in-frame rearrangements and falls short of the full clone set. An unresolved V gene accounts for under half of the shortfall where checked; the remainder is of unknown origin. Here the sample has 1,400,000 or so clones; approximately 98.5% occur a single time. In total, the top ten clones hold 0.36% of the sample. Sequenced sample: naive CD4+ T cells sorted from blood. Reading the label with the study, this specimen's cell subset or site is: CD45RA+ positively selected. These receptors were taken from a man in his thirties or forties in good health.

The genes are TRBV7-2 and TRBJ2-2; D is possibly TRBD1 or TRBD2 (5 bases each). This CDR3 region has 19 residues. V was cut by 6 bases and J by 5 bases, with 28 bases left in between. Germline lookup yields CDR1 SGHTA and CDR2 FQGNSA. Here the CDR3 reads CASRTTGRRGGLGTGELFF. The CDR3 DNA sequence: TGTGCCAGCAGAACCACGGGACGAAGGGGCGGGTTAGGTACCGGGGAGCTGTTTTTT.

The chain carries TRBV5-1 and TRBJ1-4; perhaps TRBD1 as D (5 bases). Trimming took off 4 bases at V and 8 bases at J, with 12 bases between the two ends. The germline CDR1 and CDR2 sequences are SGHRS and YFSETQ. The CDR3 extends over 13 amino acids. The CDR3 DNA reads TGCGCCAGCAGCCCTCGCGGGGACGAAAAACTGTTTTTT. As protein: CASSPRGDEKLFF.

The CDR3 bases are TGTGCCAGCAGCTCGTCCCCTGTGTCGGGGATATCACAGCCCCAGCATTTT. It translates to CASSSSPVSGISQPQHF. The rearrangement links TRBV5-4 to TRBJ1-5; no clear D gene. Germline lookup yields CDR1 SGHNT and CDR2 YYREEE (reference sequence). This CDR3 is built from 17 residues. The ends were cut back, 3 bases at V and 7 bases at J, with 23 bases in the middle.

The chain employs TRBV15 and TRBJ2-2; unclear D gene. CDR3 size: 14 residues. CDR1 and CDR2 from the germline V gene are LNHNV and YYDKDF (reference sequence). V shed 0 bases and J shed 6 bases, with 8 bases lying between them. This CDR3 reads CATSRDGISGELFF. The CDR3 nucleotides read TGTGCCACCAGCAGAGATGGCATATCCGGGGAGCTGTTTTTT. Full variable domain (remainder filled in from reference TRBV15 and TRBJ2-2): DAMVIQNPRYQVTQFGKPVTLSCSQTLNHNVMYWYQQKSSQAPKLLFHYYDKDFNNEADTPDNFQSRRPNTSFCFLDIRSPGLGDTAMYLCATSRDGISGELFFGEGSRLTVL.

V and J are TRBV28 and TRBJ2-3; 10 bases are a match to TRBD2. The CDR3 covers 17 residues. Germline trimming cut 2 bases from V and 5 bases from J; bases unmatched to any gene: 10. Germline V CDR1 and CDR2: MDHEN, SYDVKM. The CDR3 spells CASSLRARLAGEDTQYF. For the CDR3, the DNA is TGTGCCAGCAGTTTACGTGCCCGGCTAGCGGGGGAAGATACGCAGTATTTT.

This chain uses TRBV5-1 with TRBJ2-1, with no clear D. V lost 0 bases to trimming and J lost 5 bases, with 9 bases between them. This CDR3 region has 14 residues. Germline assignment: CDR1 SGHRS and CDR2 YFSETQ. CDR3 loop: CASSLVVGNNEQFF. In DNA form, the CDR3 reads TGCGCCAGCAGCTTGGTAGTAGGGAACAATGAGCAGTTCTTC.

This sequence joins TRBV7-2 and TRBJ2-7; D call uncertain. Germline CDR1 reads SGHTA; CDR2 reads FQGNSA. The CDR3 consists of 14 residues. Trimming took off 5 bases at V and 0 bases at J, with 11 bases between the two ends. The CDR3 is CASSRPGFSYEQYF. The CDR3 DNA is TGTGCCAGCAGCCGACCGGGTTTCTCCTACGAGCAGTACTTC.

This chain connects TRBV7-2 to TRBJ2-5, with no clear D. CDR1 is SGHTA and CDR2 is FQGNSA in the germline V gene. The V and J ends lost 2 bases and 4 bases respectively, with 8 bases between them. CDR3 length equals 13 residues. This CDR3 is CASSLLNGETQYF. In DNA, the CDR3 is TGTGCCAGCAGCTTATTGAATGGAGAGACCCAGTACTTC.

This clone has just one count. The rearrangement links TRBV11-2 to TRBJ1-5, with 8 nucleotides matching TRBD1. V trimming: 4 bases; J trimming: 4 bases; junction bases outside the gene matches: 6. There are 15 residues in the CDR3. The germline CDR1 and CDR2 sequences are SGHAT and FQNNGV. The CDR3 DNA reads TGTGCCAGCAGCTCTTCAGGGGGCGTAAATCAGCCCCAGCATTTT. Translating gives CASSSSGGVNQPQHF. The full variable domain, completed using reference TRBV11-2 and TRBJ1-5, is EAGVAQSPRYKIIEKRQSVAFWCNPISGHATLYWYQQILGQGPKLLIQFQNNGVVDDSQLPKDRFSAERLKGVDSTLKIQPAKLEDSAVYLCASSSSGGVNQPQHFGDGTRLSIL.

The gene calls are TRBV5-1 and TRBJ2-7; 7 bases are shared with TRBD2. V was clipped by 0 bases and J by 2 bases; unmatched bases: 5. The germline V gene has CDR1 SGHRS and CDR2 YFSETQ. The CDR3 runs to 15 residues. CDR3: CASSLASGMPYEQYF. In nucleotides, the CDR3 is TGCGCCAGCAGCTTGGCAAGCGGGATGCCCTACGAGCAGTACTTC.

V is TRBV9 and J is TRBJ2-2; 8 bases line up with TRBD2. The germline gives CDR1 SGDLS, CDR2 YYNGEE. With 3 bases clipped from V and 4 bases from J, the junction kept 5 bases outside the gene matches. The CDR3 runs to 15 residues. CDR3 in DNA: TGTGCCAGCAGCGCCGGGACTAGTAGCACCGGGGAGCTGTTTTTT. It yields the protein CASSAGTSSTGELFF.

The chain couples TRBV29-1 to TRBJ1-1; possibly TRBD1 for D (5 bases). CDR3 length: 13 residues. V was trimmed by 2 bases and J by 3 bases, leaving 10 bases between them. From germline, CDR1 is SQVTM and CDR2 ANQGSEA. CDR3 sequence: CSVEFARDTEAFF. CDR3 DNA sequence: TGCAGCGTTGAATTCGCCAGGGACACTGAAGCTTTCTTT.

The gene calls are TRBV14 and TRBJ2-7; 8 bases match TRBD2. This CDR3 is 15 amino acids long. CDR1 and CDR2 from the germline V gene are SGHDN and FVKESK. V dropped 4 bases and J dropped 3; count of bases not matched to a gene: 8. DNA for the CDR3: TGTGCCAGCAGCCCTCTGAAGCGGGGGTACTACGAGCAGTACTTC. Protein: CASSPLKRGYYEQYF.

This clone was seen just once. The gene calls are TRBV6-1 and TRBJ2-7, with a possible D match to TRBD2 (6 bases). The length of the CDR3 is 12 residues. Deletions cut 6 bases from V and 2 bases from J, with 8 bases between. CDR1 is MNHNS and CDR2 is SASEGT in the germline V gene. CDR3 sequence reads: CASRGGTYEQYF. DNA for the CDR3: TGTGCCAGCAGGGGAGGAACCTACGAGCAGTACTTC.